This T cell receptor (beta chain) was obtained from a study of T cells expressing NK-cell markers. Study-level findings and limits: Several donors likewise had their CD3+CD56-NKG2C+ fraction led by these clonotypes. CD8+ T cells in roughly six donors included dominant NKG2C+ clonotypes at 1.0-7.0%.

Germline V gene data show CDR1 as SGHRS and CDR2 as YFSETQ. This CDR3 region has 16 residues. Beta-chain TCR cDNA was generated via 5'RACE template switching with UMIs. TCRdb reprocessed the 5' RACE reads, keeping one entry per CDR3 protein, no DNA. This repertoire includes 250,000 or so distinct CDR3 sequences. Turning to this clonotype: What it binds is not known.

Input material: blood T cells: a sorted CD56 or NKG2C T cell subset, CD4+ or CD8+ T cells, or bulk PBMC T cells (not recorded which). The origin of this receptor is a woman between 18 and 69 years old in good health. The V call is TRBV5-1, the J call TRBJ2-3; checking the TCRdb D call of TRBD2 is not possible without DNA. The CDR3 spells CASSFSVQRASDTQYF.